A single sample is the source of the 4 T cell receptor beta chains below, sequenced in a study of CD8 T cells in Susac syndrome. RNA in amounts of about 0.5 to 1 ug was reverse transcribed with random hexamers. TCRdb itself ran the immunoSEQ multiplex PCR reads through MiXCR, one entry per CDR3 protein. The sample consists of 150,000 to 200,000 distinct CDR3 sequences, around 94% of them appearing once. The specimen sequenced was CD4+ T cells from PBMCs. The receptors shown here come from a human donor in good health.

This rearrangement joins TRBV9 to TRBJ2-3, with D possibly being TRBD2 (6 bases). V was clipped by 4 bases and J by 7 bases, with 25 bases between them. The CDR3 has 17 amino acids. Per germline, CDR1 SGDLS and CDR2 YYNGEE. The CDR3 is CASSRPSIWRDLNTQYF. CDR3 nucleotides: TGTGCCAGCAGCCGACCGTCGATTTGGCGGGATCTAAATACGCAGTATTTT.

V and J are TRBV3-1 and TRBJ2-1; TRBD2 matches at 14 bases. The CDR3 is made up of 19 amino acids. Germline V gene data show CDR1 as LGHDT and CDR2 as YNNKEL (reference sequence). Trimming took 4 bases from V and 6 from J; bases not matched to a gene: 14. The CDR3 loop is CASSPSLAGTSGGPNEQFF. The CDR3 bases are TGTGCCAGCAGCCCCTCCCTAGCGGGGACTAGCGGGGGCCCCAATGAGCAGTTCTTC.

CDR3 coding DNA: TGTGCCAGCAGTCCACAGTTGACAGAGAACGAGCAGTACTTC. Protein product: CASSPQLTENEQYF. The V and J genes are TRBV28 and TRBJ2-7; tentatively, D is TRBD1 (5 bases). Trimming removed 5 bases from V and 5 bases from J, with 16 bases in between. The CDR3 is 14 residues long. Germline V lookup: CDR1 MDHEN, CDR2 SYDVKM.

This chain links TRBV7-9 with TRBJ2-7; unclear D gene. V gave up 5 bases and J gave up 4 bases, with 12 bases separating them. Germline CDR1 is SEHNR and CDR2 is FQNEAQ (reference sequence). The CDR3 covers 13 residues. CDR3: CASSSEGPYEQYF. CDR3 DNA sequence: TGTGCCAGCAGCAGTGAAGGGCCATACGAGCAGTACTTC.